This T cell receptor (beta chain) was obtained from a study of early T cells in non-severe SARS-CoV-2 infection. About the research overall: Sequencing targeted bulk RNA from unsorted whole blood, leaving chains unpaired. Study outcomes and limitations: Reliance on VDJdb matching favored anti-spike CD8 responses; private and CD4 specificities were missed.

The CDR3 consists of 14 residues. V was pared by 2 bases and J by 8 bases, with 10 bases between. Each single cDNA molecule received a unique molecular identifier. Via MiXCR, TCRdb re-called the 5' RACE reads, giving one row per CDR3 protein. This repertoire shows about 56,000 distinct CDR3 sequences, more than 13% found once; its top ten account for about 4%. There are many counts of this clonotype. Its antigen is not known. The material was whole blood, obtained at baseline. This receptor was identified in an adult who was a healthcare worker with PCR-confirmed SARS-CoV-2 infection or an uninfected control (not recorded which). The chain joins TRBV12-3 or TRBV12-4 to TRBJ1-6, with D unresolved. The CDR3 sequence: CASSLRSGDSPLHF. In DNA form, the CDR3 reads TGTGCCAGCAGTTTAAGGTCAGGAGATTCACCCCTCCACTTT.